This entry is about one T cell receptor (beta chain). The CDR3 runs to 14 residues. Germline lookup yields CDR1 SGHKS and CDR2 YYEKEE (reference sequence). V was shortened by 0 bases and J by 0 bases, with 4 bases between the two germline ends. This table comes from immunoSEQ multiplex PCR, and its TCRdb copy is limited to in-frame clones, with some not included. Of more than 20,000 clones in the sample, about 83% are singletons; the top ten hold around 6.5%. The data belong to a study of T cells after posttransplantation cyclophosphamide. The gene calls are TRBV5-5 and TRBJ2-1, with D unclear. The sample comprised PBMCs. This clonotype was sampled from a woman aged 55-70 years with a blood cancer, CMV-positive, and with a related stem cell donor. CDR3 nucleotide sequence: TGTGCCAGCAGCTTGGTCAGCTCCTACAATGAGCAGTTCTTC. Translation gives CASSLVSSYNEQFF.